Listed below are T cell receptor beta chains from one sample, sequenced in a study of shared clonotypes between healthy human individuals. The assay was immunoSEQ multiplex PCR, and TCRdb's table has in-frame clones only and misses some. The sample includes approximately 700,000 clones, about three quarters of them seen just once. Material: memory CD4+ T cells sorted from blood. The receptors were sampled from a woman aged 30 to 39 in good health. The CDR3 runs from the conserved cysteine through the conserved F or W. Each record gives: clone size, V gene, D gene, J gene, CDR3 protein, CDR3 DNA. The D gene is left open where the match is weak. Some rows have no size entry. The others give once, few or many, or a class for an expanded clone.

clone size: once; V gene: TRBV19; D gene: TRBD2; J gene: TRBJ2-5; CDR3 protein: CASKNGGRAGETQYF; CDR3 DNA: TGTGCCAGTAAAAATGGGGGGAGGGCCGGAGAGACCCAGTACTTC
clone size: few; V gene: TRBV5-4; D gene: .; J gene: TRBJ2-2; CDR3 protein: CASSFSAETGELFF; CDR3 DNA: TGTGCCAGCAGCTTCTCGGCGGAGACCGGGGAGCTGTTTTTT
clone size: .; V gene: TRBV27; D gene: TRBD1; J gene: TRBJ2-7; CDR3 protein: CASSFRTGSREQYF; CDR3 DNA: TGTGCCAGCAGTTTTCGGACAGGGTCACGCGAGCAGTACTTC
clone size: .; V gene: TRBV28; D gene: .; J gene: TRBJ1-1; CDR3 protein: CASSSIQGNTEAFF; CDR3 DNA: TGTGCCAGCAGTTCCATACAGGGGAACACTGAAGCTTTCTTT
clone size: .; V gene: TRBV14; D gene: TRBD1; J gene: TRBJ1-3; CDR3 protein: CASSAGTAGNTIYF; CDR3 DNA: TGTGCCAGCAGCGCCGGGACAGCTGGAAACACCATATATTTT
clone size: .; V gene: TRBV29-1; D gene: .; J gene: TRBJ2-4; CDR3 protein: CSVEIGIQNIQYF; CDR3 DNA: TGCAGCGTTGAGATCGGGATACAAAACATTCAGTACTTC
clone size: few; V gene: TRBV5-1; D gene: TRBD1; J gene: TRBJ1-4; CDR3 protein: CASSLQGAWDEKLFF; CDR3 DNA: TGCGCCAGCAGCTTGCAGGGGGCATGGGATGAAAAACTGTTTTTT
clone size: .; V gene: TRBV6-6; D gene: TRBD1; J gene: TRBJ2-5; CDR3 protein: CASSWGRTGGETQYF; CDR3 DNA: TGTGCCAGCAGTTGGGGACGGACAGGCGGGGAGACCCAGTACTTC
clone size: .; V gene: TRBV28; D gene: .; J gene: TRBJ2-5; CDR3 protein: CASSFSHQYRVGDQETQYF; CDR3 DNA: TGTGCCAGCAGTTTTAGTCATCAATATAGGGTTGGGGACCAAGAGACCCAGTACTTC
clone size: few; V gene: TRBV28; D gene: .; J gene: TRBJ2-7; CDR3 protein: CASRRQASSYEQYF; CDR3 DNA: TGTGCCAGCAGAAGACAGGCAAGCTCCTACGAGCAGTACTTC
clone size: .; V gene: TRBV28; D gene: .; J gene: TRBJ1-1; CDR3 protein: CASSPETGGVTEAFF; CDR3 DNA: TGTGCCAGCAGTCCGGAGACTGGGGGAGTCACTGAAGCTTTCTTT
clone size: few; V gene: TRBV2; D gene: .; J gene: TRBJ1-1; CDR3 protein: CAAGRGGRSTEAFF; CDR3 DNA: TGTGCCGCCGGAAGGGGGGGGAGGAGCACTGAAGCTTTCTTT
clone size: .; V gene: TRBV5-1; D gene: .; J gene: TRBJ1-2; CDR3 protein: CASSLGGVNYGYTF; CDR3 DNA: TGCGCCAGCAGCTTGGGAGGGGTTAACTATGGCTACACCTTC
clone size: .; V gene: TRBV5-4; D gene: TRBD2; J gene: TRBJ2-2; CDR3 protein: CASSLSGRASGELFF; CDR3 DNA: TGTGCCAGCAGTCTGAGCGGGAGGGCCTCCGGGGAGCTGTTTTTT
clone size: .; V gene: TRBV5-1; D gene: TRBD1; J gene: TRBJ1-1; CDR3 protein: CASSNMGGERTGKVAEAFF; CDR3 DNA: TGCGCCAGCAGCAATATGGGTGGAGAGAGGACAGGGAAAGTCGCTGAAGCTTTCTTT
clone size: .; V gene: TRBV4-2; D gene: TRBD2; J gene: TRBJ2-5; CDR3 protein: CASSQGTSGNQETQYF; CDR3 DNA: TGTGCCAGCAGCCAAGGGACTAGCGGGAACCAAGAGACCCAGTACTTC
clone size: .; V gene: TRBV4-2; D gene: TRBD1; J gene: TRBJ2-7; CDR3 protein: CASSLNPGQGAGEQYF; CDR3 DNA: TGTGCCAGCAGCTTAAATCCGGGACAGGGGGCGGGGGAGCAGTACTTC
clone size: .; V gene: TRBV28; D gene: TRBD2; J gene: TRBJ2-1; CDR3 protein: CASSLLDRGGNEQFF; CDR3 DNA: TGTGCCAGCAGTTTATTGGATCGGGGGGGCAATGAGCAGTTCTTC
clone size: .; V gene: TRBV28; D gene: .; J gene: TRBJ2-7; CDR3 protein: CASSLGGGSSYEQYF; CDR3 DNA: TGTGCCAGCAGTTTAGGGGGCGGGAGCTCCTACGAGCAGTACTTC
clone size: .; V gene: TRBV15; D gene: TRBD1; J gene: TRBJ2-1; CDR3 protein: CATSRDNRGPDEQFF; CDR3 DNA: TGTGCCACCAGCAGAGATAACAGGGGGCCAGATGAGCAGTTCTTC
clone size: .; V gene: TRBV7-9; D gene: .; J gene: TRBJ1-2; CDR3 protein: CASPGVSGGYTF; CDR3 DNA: TGTGCCAGTCCGGGGGTCTCTGGTGGCTACACCTTC
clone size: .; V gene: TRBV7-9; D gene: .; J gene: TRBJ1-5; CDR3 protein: CASSPPGGSSNQPQHF; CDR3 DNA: TGTGCCAGCAGCCCACCCGGCGGATCTAGCAATCAGCCCCAGCATTTT
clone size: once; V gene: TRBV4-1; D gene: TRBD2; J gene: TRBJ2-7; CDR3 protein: CASSQPTSGGTSYEQYF; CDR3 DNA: TGCGCCAGCAGCCAACCGACTAGCGGGGGCACCTCCTACGAGCAGTACTTC
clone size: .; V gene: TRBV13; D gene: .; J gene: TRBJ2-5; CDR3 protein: CASSLRQETQYF; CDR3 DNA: TGTGCCAGCAGCCTAAGACAAGAGACCCAGTACTTC
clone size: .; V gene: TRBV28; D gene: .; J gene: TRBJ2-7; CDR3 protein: CASSLNSEQYF; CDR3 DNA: TGTGCCAGCAGTTTAAACAGTGAGCAGTACTTC
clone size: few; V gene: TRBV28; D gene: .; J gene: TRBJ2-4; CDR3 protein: CASSLRNGNIQYF; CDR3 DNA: TGTGCCAGCAGTTTAAGGAATGGAAACATTCAGTACTTC
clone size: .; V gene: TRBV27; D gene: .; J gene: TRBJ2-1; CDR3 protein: CASSRQAGYNEQFF; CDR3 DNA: TGTGCCAGCAGCCGGCAAGCGGGTTACAATGAGCAGTTCTTC
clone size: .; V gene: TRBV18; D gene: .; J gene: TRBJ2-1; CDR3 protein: CASSSIYNEQFF; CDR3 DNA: TGTGCCAGCTCCTCAATCTACAATGAGCAGTTCTTC
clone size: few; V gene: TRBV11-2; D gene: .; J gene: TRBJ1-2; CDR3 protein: CASSPGNGGYGYTF; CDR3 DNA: TGTGCCAGCAGCCCGGGGAATGGTGGGTATGGCTACACCTTC
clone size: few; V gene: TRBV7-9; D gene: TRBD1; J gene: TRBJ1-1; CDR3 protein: CASSFHRDRGNAEAFF; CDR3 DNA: TGTGCCAGCAGCTTCCACCGGGACAGGGGTAACGCTGAAGCTTTCTTT
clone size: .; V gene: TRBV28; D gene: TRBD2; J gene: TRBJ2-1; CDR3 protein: CASSLLGRAYNEQFF; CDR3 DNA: TGTGCCAGCAGTTTACTCGGGAGGGCCTACAATGAGCAGTTCTTC
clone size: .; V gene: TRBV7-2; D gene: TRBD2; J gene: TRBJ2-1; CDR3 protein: CASSPIGATSGKKFF; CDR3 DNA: TGTGCCAGCAGCCCCATAGGGGCAACTAGCGGGAAAAAGTTCTTC
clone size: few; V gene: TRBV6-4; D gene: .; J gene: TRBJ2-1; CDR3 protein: CASSPGRDNEQFF; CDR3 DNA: TGTGCCAGCAGCCCCGGGCGGGACAATGAGCAGTTCTTC
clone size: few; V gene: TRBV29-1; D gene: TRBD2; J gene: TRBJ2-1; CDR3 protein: CSAPEREVLNEQFF; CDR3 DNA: TGCAGCGCCCCTGAGCGGGAGGTCCTCAATGAGCAGTTCTTC
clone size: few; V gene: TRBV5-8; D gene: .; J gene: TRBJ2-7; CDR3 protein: CASSPWGSREQYF; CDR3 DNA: TGTGCCAGCAGCCCATGGGGGAGTCGCGAGCAGTACTTC
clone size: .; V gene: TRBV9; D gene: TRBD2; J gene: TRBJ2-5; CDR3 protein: CASSVGASGRGMETQYF; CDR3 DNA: TGTGCCAGCAGCGTAGGGGCTAGCGGGAGGGGGATGGAGACCCAGTACTTC
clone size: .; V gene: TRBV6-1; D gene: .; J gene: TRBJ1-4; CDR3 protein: CASSVGGEPNEKLFF; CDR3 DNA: TGTGCCAGCAGTGTTGGAGGGGAACCCAATGAAAAACTGTTTTTT
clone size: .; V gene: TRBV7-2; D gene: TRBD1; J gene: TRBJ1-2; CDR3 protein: CASSLAPGQGSGYTF; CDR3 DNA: TGTGCCAGCAGCTTGGCTCCGGGACAGGGTAGTGGCTACACCTTC
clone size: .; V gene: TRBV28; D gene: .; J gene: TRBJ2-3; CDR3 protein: CASSPSVGTDTQYF; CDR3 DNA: TGTGCCAGCAGCCCATCTGTTGGCACAGATACGCAGTATTTT
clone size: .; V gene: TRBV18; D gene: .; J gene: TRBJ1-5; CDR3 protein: CASSPPGTPSNQPQHF; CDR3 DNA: TGTGCCAGCTCGCCCCCAGGGACCCCTTCCAATCAGCCCCAGCATTTT
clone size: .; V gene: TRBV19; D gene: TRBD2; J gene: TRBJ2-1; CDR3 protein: CASIAGRDTYNEQFF; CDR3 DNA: TGTGCCAGTATTGCCGGGAGGGATACTTACAATGAGCAGTTCTTC
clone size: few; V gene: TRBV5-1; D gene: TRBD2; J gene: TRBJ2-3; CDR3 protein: CASSLGLAGGGRTDTQYF; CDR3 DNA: TGCGCCAGCAGCCTGGGACTAGCGGGAGGGGGCCGCACAGATACGCAGTATTTT
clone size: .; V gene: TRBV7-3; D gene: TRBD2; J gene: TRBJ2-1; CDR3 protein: CASSPSGLAGVWGSYNEQFF; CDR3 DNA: TGTGCCAGCAGCCCCTCGGGACTAGCGGGAGTATGGGGCTCCTACAATGAGCAGTTCTTC
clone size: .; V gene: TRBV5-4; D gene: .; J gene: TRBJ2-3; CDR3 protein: CASSFGDTQYF; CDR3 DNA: TGTGCCAGCAGCTTCGGCGATACGCAGTATTTT
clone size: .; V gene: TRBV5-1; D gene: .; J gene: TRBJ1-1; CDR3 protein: CASSLAPPRAEAFF; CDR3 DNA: TGCGCCAGCAGCCTGGCCCCGCCAAGGGCTGAAGCTTTCTTT
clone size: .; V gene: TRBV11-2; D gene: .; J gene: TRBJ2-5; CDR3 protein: CASSPRRGISGNGTQYF; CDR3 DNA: TGTGCCAGCAGTCCAAGGAGGGGTATTAGCGGTAACGGGACCCAGTACTTC
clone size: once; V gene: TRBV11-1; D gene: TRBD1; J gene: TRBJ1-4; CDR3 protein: CASSSGQGGEKLFF; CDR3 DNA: TGTGCCAGCAGCTCGGGACAGGGAGGAGAAAAACTGTTTTTT